The 18 T cell receptor beta chains below all came from one sample that was sequenced in a study of T cells in localized non-small cell lung cancer. Measured with immunoSEQ multiplex PCR; TCRdb has only the in-frame clones, and not every one. This repertoire shows some 38,000 clones, roughly 90% found once; its top ten account for about 5%. The input for sequencing was peripheral blood mononuclear cells, taken before any cancer treatment. Source of these receptors: a male donor older than 55 with stage II lung adenocarcinoma.

This clone appeared once. The rearrangement joins TRBV28 to TRBJ1-2, with TRBD1 identical over 7 bases. The germline CDR1 and CDR2 sequences are MDHEN and SYDVKM. The V segment lost 10 bases and the J segment 8 bases; nucleotides outside the gene matches: 10. The CDR3 is 12 amino acids. In DNA form, the CDR3 reads TGTGCCACCCAAATCAAGGGGGCCGGCTACACCTTC. Translating it yields CATQIKGAGYTF.

J is TRBJ2-1 and V is TRBV5-6, with a weak D call TRBD2 (6 bases). Germline CDR1 is SGHDT and CDR2 is YYEEEE. The CDR3 totals 18 residues. V lost 1 base to trimming and J lost 4 bases, with 21 bases between them. CDR3 DNA: TGTGCCAGCAGCTTGTTAGGATCCGGTCAGGGAGGTTACAATGAGCAGTTCTTC. Residues: CASSLLGSGQGGYNEQFF.

DNA for the CDR3: TGTGCCAGCAGTGGCCCCCCGTGGGGGTACCCAGACCCCTACGAGCAGTACTTC. Protein: CASSGPPWGYPDPYEQYF. The genes are TRBV2 and TRBJ2-7, with D tentatively TRBD1 or TRBD2 (5 bases each). There are 18 residues in the CDR3. The V gene lost 4 bases and the J gene lost 2 bases, with 24 bases spanning the gap. From germline, CDR1 is SNHLY and CDR2 FYNNEI. Looking up the rest from reference TRBV2 and TRBJ2-7 gives the full variable domain: EPEVTQTPSHQVTQMGQEVILRCVPISNHLYFYWYRQILGQKVEFLVSFYNNEISEKSEIFDDQFSVERPDGSNFTLKIRSTKLEDSAMYFCASSGPPWGYPDPYEQYFGPGTRLTVT.

The chain links TRBV30 to TRBJ2-1; no definite D call. The CDR3 has 13 amino acids. Germline CDR1 GTSNPN, CDR2 SVGIG (reference sequence). V gave up 2 bases and J gave up 1 base, with 6 bases separating them. This CDR3 is CAWSINSYNEQFF. DNA of the CDR3: TGTGCCTGGAGTATAAATTCCTACAATGAGCAGTTCTTC.

The chain couples TRBV7-3 to TRBJ1-1; TRBD1 matches 7 bases. CDR3 size: 16 residues. V was clipped by 5 bases and J by 0 bases; unmatched bases: 9. CDR1 and CDR2 (germline): SGHTA, FQGTGA. The CDR3 sequence is CASSVYRGRMNTEAFF. As DNA, the CDR3 is TGTGCCAGCAGCGTTTACAGGGGACGGATGAACACTGAAGCTTTCTTT.

The rearrangement links TRBV18 to TRBJ1-1, with TRBD1 identical over 7 bases. Germline CDR1 and CDR2: KGHSH and LQKENI. Losses at the gene ends were 3 bases for V and 3 bases for J; bases not matched to a gene: 10. The CDR3 runs 16 residues. Here the CDR3 reads CASSPDPGQRYTEAFF. In DNA form, the CDR3 reads TGTGCCAGCTCACCGGACCCGGGACAGCGTTACACTGAAGCTTTCTTT.

The genes are TRBV28 and TRBJ2-7; 7 positions agree with TRBD1. From germline, CDR1 is MDHEN and CDR2 SYDVKM. V gave up 6 bases and J gave up 3 bases; unmatched junction bases: 5. The CDR3 length is 13 residues. DNA of the CDR3: TGTGCCAGCAGATCGGGACAGAACTACGAGCAGTACTTC. Protein product: CASRSGQNYEQYF.

CDR3 protein: CACPKGEAPGNTIYF. The CDR3 coding sequence is TGTGCCTGCCCTAAAGGGGAGGCACCTGGAAACACCATATATTTT. The chain links TRBV30 to TRBJ1-3, with a tentative D call TRBD1 (5 bases). This CDR3 contains 15 residues. Germline V gene lookup returns CDR1 GTSNPN and CDR2 SVGIG (reference sequence). Between the trimmed V and J ends, which lost 6 bases and 2 bases, there was a span of 17 bases.

The rearrangement links TRBV28 to TRBJ1-3; D is unclear. Germline V gives CDR1 MDHEN, CDR2 SYDVKM. The ends were cut back, 2 bases at V and 4 bases at J, with 9 bases in the middle. This CDR3 spans 14 amino acids. The CDR3 sequence: CASSLPTQGNTIYF. In nucleotides, the CDR3 is TGTGCCAGCAGTTTACCCACCCAAGGAAACACCATATATTTT.

The chain employs TRBV4-2 and TRBJ2-2; D is uncertain. The V end was cut by 0 bases, the J end by 1 base, with 3 bases between. CDR1 LGHNA and CDR2 YNFKEQ come from the germline V gene. The CDR3 spans 14 residues. In DNA, the CDR3 is TGTGCCAGCAGCCAAGATGAGAACACCGGGGAGCTGTTTTTT. Amino acids: CASSQDENTGELFF.

The gene calls are TRBV4-1 and TRBJ1-2; possible D gene TRBD1, 5 bases. This CDR3 has 17 amino acids. Trimming left V 2 bases short and J 6 bases short, with 22 bases between. Germline V gene data show CDR1 as MGHRA and CDR2 as YSYEKL. The CDR3 bases are TGCGCCAGCAGCCAACCCTTAGTGGGGGGAGTGGGCGATGGCTACACCTTC. Encoded protein: CASSQPLVGGVGDGYTF.

This chain joins TRBV6-5 and TRBJ2-5; the D call may be TRBD1 or TRBD2 (5 bases each). The germline gives CDR1 MNHEY, CDR2 SVGAGI. This CDR3 spans 13 amino acids. The V gene lost 10 bases and the J gene lost 4 bases, with 16 bases spanning the gap. The CDR3 region has the DNA TGTGCCATCGCGAGGGGATTAGGAGAGACCCAGTACTTC. Protein: CAIARGLGETQYF.

The V call is TRBV9, the J call TRBJ1-3; 8 nucleotides line up with TRBD1. This CDR3 is built from 17 residues. With V trimmed by 4 bases and J by 0 bases, 9 bases remained unmatched. Germline CDR1 and CDR2: SGDLS and YYNGEE. CDR3 sequence: CASSPRTGSFSGNTIYF. The CDR3, as DNA: TGTGCCAGCAGCCCTCGGACAGGGTCCTTCTCTGGAAACACCATATATTTT.

CDR3 in amino acids: CASSSVTGAFGNYGYTF. CDR3 nucleotide sequence: TGTGCCAGCAGCTCAGTTACAGGGGCTTTTGGTAACTATGGCTACACCTTC. The chain has TRBV5-5 and TRBJ1-2, with 7 bases aligning to TRBD1. Germline trimming cut 3 bases from V and 1 base from J; bases unmatched to any gene: 12. Germline V CDR1 and CDR2: SGHKS, YYEKEE (reference sequence). The CDR3 spans 17 residues.

This chain joins TRBV30 and TRBJ2-7, with 7 bases identical to TRBD2. V trimming: 4 bases; J trimming: 4 bases; junction bases outside the gene matches: 1. Germline CDR1 reads GTSNPN; CDR2 reads SVGIG (reference sequence). The CDR3 has 11 residues. CDR3 DNA sequence: TGTGCCTGGACCGGGAGGTACGAGCAGTACTTC. It yields the protein CAWTGRYEQYF.

The V gene is TRBV10-3, the J gene TRBJ2-5; no firm D call. Per the germline V gene, CDR1 is ENHRY and CDR2 is SYGVKD. This CDR3 comprises 13 residues. Trimming left V 2 bases short and J 5 bases short, with 9 bases between. This chain's CDR3 is CAISERVEETQYF. CDR3 nucleotide sequence: TGTGCCATCAGTGAGAGGGTCGAGGAGACCCAGTACTTC.

The CDR3 reads CASSFKTGRNTEAFF. The CDR3 region has the DNA TGTGCCAGCAGTTTCAAGACAGGGCGGAACACTGAAGCTTTCTTT. V gene TRBV27 combines with J gene TRBJ1-1; 7 bases map to TRBD1. The CDR3 is made up of 15 amino acids. Germline-derived CDR1 and CDR2 are MNHEY and SMNVEV (reference sequence). Trimming took 3 bases from V and 1 from J; bases not matched to a gene: 5.

The V gene is TRBV5-6, the J gene TRBJ1-2; possibly TRBD1 for D (5 bases). Germline CDR1 and CDR2: SGHDT and YYEEEE. With 3 bases removed from V and 5 bases from J, the gap between germline ends came to 14 bases. The CDR3 runs to 14 residues. The CDR3 spells CASSWRQSTYGYTF. The CDR3 nucleotides are TGTGCCAGCAGCTGGAGACAGTCAACGTATGGCTACACCTTC.